This T cell receptor (beta chain) comes out of a study of T cell responses to AZD1222 COVID-19 vaccine. Profiled with immunoSEQ multiplex PCR; TCRdb holds only in-frame clones, not every one. The sample has over 85,000 clones, 85% to 90% seen once. This clonotype originated in an adult in good health. Sequences were derived from peripheral blood, sampled on day 0 of AZD1222 vaccination.

DNA for the CDR3: TGTGCCATCAGTGGGGGAATAGATGGCTACACCTTC. This translates into CAISGGIDGYTF. This rearrangement joins TRBV10-3 to TRBJ1-2; D not resolved. Germline V lookup: CDR1 ENHRY, CDR2 SYGVKD. The germline V and J ends were trimmed by 4 bases and 6 bases, with 9 bases remaining between them. This CDR3 has 12 amino acids.